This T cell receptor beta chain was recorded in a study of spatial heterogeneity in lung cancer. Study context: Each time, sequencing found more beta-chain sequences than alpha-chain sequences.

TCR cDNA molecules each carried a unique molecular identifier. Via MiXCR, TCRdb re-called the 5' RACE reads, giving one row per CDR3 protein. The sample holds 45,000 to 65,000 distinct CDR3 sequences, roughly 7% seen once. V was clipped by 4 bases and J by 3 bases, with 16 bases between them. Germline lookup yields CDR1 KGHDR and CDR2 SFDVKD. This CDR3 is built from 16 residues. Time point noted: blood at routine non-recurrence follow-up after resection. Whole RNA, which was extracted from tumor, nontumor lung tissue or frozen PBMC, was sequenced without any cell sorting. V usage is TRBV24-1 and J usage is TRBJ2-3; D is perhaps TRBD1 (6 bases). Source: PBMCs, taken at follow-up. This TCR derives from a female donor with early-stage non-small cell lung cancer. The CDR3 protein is CATSEADRSSTDTQYF. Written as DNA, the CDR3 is TGTGCCACCAGTGAGGCCGACAGGAGTAGTACAGATACGCAGTATTTT.